This TCR beta chain was profiled in a study of T cell changes during pregnancy in multiple sclerosis. V lost 2 bases, J lost 5 bases, and 11 bases lay in between. The CDR3 loop spans 14 amino acids. In germline, CDR1 is MNHEY, CDR2 SMNVEV (reference sequence). Assay: immunoSEQ multiplex PCR; the TCRdb copy retains only in-frame clones and omits some. The sample has some 31,000 clones, roughly nine tenths seen once; the top ten hold 0.44%. The specimen comprised CD4+ T cells from peripheral blood mononuclear cells, sampled in the second trimester of pregnancy. This receptor was taken from a female donor in good health, enrolled as a control in a pregnancy study. The rearrangement links TRBV27 to TRBJ2-3; possible D gene TRBD2, 5 bases. CDR3 protein: CASSLIARGDTQYF. The CDR3 DNA reads TGTGCCAGCAGTTTAATCGCCCGGGGAGATACGCAGTATTTT.